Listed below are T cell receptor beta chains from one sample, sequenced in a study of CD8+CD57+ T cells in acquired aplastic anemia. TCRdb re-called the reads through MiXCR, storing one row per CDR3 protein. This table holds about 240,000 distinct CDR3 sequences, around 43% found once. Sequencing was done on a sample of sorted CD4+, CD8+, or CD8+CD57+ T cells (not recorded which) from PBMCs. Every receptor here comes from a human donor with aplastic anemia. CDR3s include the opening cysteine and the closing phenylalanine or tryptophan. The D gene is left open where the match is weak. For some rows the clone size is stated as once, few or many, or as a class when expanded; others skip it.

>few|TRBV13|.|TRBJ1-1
TGTGCCAGCAGTCAGGGTCTCGGCACTGAAGCTCTCTTT
CASSQGLGTEALF
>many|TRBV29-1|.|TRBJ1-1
TGCAGCGTTGAAGTCGGGCAGCCCGGCTGGAACACTGAAGCTTTCTTT
CSVEVGQPGWNTEAFF
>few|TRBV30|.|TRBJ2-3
TGTGCCTGGAGCGGAGGGGATACGCAGTATTTT
CAWSGGDTQYF
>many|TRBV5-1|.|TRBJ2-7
TGCGCCAGCAGCGCGGATGACGGGATCTACGAGCAGTACTTC
CASSADDGIYEQYF
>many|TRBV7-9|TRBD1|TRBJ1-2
TGTGCCAGCAGTTTACTACCAAAGACAGGGGGGAGTGGCTATGGCTACACCTTC
CASSLLPKTGGSGYGYTF
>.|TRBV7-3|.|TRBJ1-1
TGTGCCAGCAGCTTAGAGGAGGGAACTGAAGCTTTCTTT
CASSLEEGTEAFF
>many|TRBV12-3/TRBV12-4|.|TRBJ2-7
TGTGCCAGCAGCGAAGGGACCGCGGGCTACGAGCAGTACTTC
CASSEGTAGYEQYF
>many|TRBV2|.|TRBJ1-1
TGTGCCCTGTGGGTCACTGAAGCTTTCTTT
CALWVTEAFF
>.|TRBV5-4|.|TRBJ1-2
TGTGCCAGCAGCTTCAAGTTGGGGCAGAGGTATGGCTACACCTTC
CASSFKLGQRYGYTF
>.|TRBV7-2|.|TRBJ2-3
TGTGCCAGCAGCGGGGGGGCGTACACAGATACGCAGTATTTT
CASSGGAYTDTQYF
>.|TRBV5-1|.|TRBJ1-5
TGCGCCAGCAGCGTAGGGACAAGAGGTTCGGGTCAGCCCCAGCATTTT
CASSVGTRGSGQPQHF
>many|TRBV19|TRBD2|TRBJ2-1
TGTGCCAGTAGTCCGGGACTAGCGGACTACAATGAGCAGTTCTTC
CASSPGLADYNEQFF
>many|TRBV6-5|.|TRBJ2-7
TGTGCCAGCAGTACAGACAGACTCGAGCAGTACTTC
CASSTDRLEQYF
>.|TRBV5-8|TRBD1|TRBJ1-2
TGTGCCAGCACCCTTGACAGGGGGACGGATGGCTACACCTTC
CASTLDRGTDGYTF
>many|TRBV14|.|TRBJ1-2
TGTGCCAGCAGCCAAGCAGTTATGACAGGATTAGCTAACTATGGCTACACCTTC
CASSQAVMTGLANYGYTF
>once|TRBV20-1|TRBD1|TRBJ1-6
TGCAGTGCTAGAGATGACAGGGATGGGAGTTCACCCCTCCACTTT
CSARDDRDGSSPLHF
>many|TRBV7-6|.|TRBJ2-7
TGTGCCAGCAGCTTATCTCTGGGTGTCTCCTACGAGCAGTACTTC
CASSLSLGVSYEQYF
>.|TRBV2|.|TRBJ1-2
TGTGCCAGCAGTCCCCAGGTACTCTATGGCTACACCTTC
CASSPQVLYGYTF
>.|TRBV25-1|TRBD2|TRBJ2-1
TGTGCCAGCAGCGGGGGACTAGCGTTTGGAAATGAGCAGTTCTTC
CASSGGLAFGNEQFF
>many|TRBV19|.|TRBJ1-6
TGTGCCAGTAGTATTTTCCGGGGGGGCGATTCACCCCTCCACTTT
CASSIFRGGDSPLHF
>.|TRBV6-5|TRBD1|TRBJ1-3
TGTGCCAGCAGACTCGGGACAGGGGTTGGAAACACCATATATTTT
CASRLGTGVGNTIYF
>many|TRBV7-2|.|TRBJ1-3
TGTGCCAGCAGCTTAAATACGGGTGCTGGAAACACCATATATTTT
CASSLNTGAGNTIYF
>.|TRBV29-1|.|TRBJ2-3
TGCAGCGTTGATGTCCGGGAGAGCACAGATACGCAGTATTTT
CSVDVRESTDTQYF
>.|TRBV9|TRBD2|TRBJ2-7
TGTGCCAGCAGCGTAGATGGACTAGCGGGAGGGCGGGACGAGCAGCACTTC
CASSVDGLAGGRDEQHF
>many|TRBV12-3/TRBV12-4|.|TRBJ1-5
TGTGCCAGCAGTCACCACAGGGACCCCAATCAGCCCCAGCATTTT
CASSHHRDPNQPQHF
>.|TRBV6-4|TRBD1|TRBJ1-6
TGTGCCAGCAGTCACACCGGGACAGGCGCCTTCCTCCTCCACTTT
CASSHTGTGAFLLHF
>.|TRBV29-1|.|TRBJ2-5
TGCAGCGTTGGAGCGGCAGGGCAAGAGACCCAGTACTTC
CSVGAAGQETQYF
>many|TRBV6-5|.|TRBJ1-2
TGTGCCAGCAGTTACGGGGGCGGGAGCTATGGCTACACCTTC
CASSYGGGSYGYTF
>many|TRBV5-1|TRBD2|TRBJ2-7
TGCGCCAGCAGCTTGATGCTAGCGGGAGACGAGCAGTACTTC
CASSLMLAGDEQYF
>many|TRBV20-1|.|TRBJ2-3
TGCAGTGCTCGAGAGGACATCCCAGATACGCAGTATTTT
CSAREDIPDTQYF
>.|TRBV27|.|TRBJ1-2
TGTGCCAGCAGCCGAACACCCAGAGGGGGGCGTAACTATGGCTACACCTTC
CASSRTPRGGRNYGYTF
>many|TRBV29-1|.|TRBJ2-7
TGCAGCGTTGATCGTGGCGATTCCTACGAGCAGTACTTC
CSVDRGDSYEQYF
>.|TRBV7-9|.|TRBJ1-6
TGTGCCAGCAGCTACAGCTCCTACAATTCACCCCTCCACTTT
CASSYSSYNSPLHF
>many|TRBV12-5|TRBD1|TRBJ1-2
TGTGCTAGTGGTTCCGTGACAGGGGAGCCTCCTAACTATGGCTACACCTTC
CASGSVTGEPPNYGYTF
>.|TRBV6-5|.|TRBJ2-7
TGTGCCAGCAGTTACTACAGGGAATCGGGCGAGCAGTACTTC
CASSYYRESGEQYF
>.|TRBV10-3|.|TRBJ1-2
TGTGCCATCAGTGGAGACAATAACTATGGCTACACCTTC
CAISGDNNYGYTF
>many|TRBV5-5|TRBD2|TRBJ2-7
TGTGCCAGCAGCTTTTTCCTAGCGGGAGGTACCTACGAGCAGTACTTC
CASSFFLAGGTYEQYF
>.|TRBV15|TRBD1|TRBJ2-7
TGTGCCACCAGCCCTCACGGACAGGGTCAGTACTTC
CATSPHGQGQYF
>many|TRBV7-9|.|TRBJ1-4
TGTGCCAGCAGATTCAGGGGATCCGAAAATGAAAAACTGTTTTTT
CASRFRGSENEKLFF
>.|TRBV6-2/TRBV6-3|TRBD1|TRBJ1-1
TGTGCCAGCAGTTACTCCGGCAGGGGGGCGGGCACTGAAGCTTTCTTT
CASSYSGRGAGTEAFF
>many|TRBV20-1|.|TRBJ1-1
TGCAGTGCTCCACCGCCCCGGGGGCAGGGCACTGAAGCTTTCTTT
CSAPPPRGQGTEAFF
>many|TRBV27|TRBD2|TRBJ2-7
TGTGCCAGCAGTAAAGGGGCTAGCGGGAGGGAGCAGTACTTC
CASSKGASGREQYF
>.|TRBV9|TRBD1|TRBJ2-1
TGTGCCAGCAGAGGGACAGGGGGGCTAGATGAGCGGTTCTTC
CASRGTGGLDERFF
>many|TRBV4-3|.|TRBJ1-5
TGCGCCAGCAGCCAAGATAGGTCCGTGGGTCAGCCCCAGCATTTT
CASSQDRSVGQPQHF
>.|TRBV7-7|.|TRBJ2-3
TGTGCTAGCAGCTTCCGAGAAACAGATACGCAGTATTTT
CASSFRETDTQYF
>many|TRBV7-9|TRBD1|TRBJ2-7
TGTGCCAGCAGCCTCCGGGACAGATACGAGCAGTACTTC
CASSLRDRYEQYF